The 26 T cell receptor beta chains listed next were all sequenced from one sample in a study of CD8+ T cells in alopecia areata. Treatment defined: oral pan-JAK inhibitor, 5-10 mg twice daily. RNA, once extracted, was reverse transcribed into cDNA for use as the sequencing template. The table came from immunoSEQ multiplex PCR; TCRdb's copy has only in-frame clones and leaves some out. The top ten hold about 15% of the sample, which has about 74,000 clones, over 25% seen once. Source: CD8+ T cells sorted from blood, taken at week 4, from a patient treated with tofacitinib. The receptors come from a human donor with alopecia areata.

There are a few counts of this clone. V and J are TRBV9 and TRBJ2-2; a weak D match, TRBD2 (5 bases). The V end was cut by 3 bases, the J end by 4 bases, with 16 bases between. Germline values: CDR1 SGDLS, CDR2 YYNGEE. The CDR3 has 16 amino acids. The CDR3 DNA reads as TGTGCCAGCAGCGAGCTGTACGGAGGCTTCACCGGGGAGCTGTTTTTT. It specifies CASSELYGGFTGELFF.

The chain employs TRBV29-1 and TRBJ2-7; TRBD1 or TRBD2 may be the D gene (6 bases each). CDR3 size: 14 residues. The germline CDR1 and CDR2 sequences are SQVTM and ANQGSEA. Trimming cost V 4 bases and J 7 bases, with 20 bases left between them. CDR3: CSVGGGRLGSEQYF. The CDR3 nucleotides read TGCAGCGTTGGTGGGGGGCGGTTGGGTTCTGAGCAGTACTTC.

This clone was seen more than once but under ten times. This chain links TRBV29-1 with TRBJ2-7; 9 bases are shared with TRBD1. J was trimmed by 3 bases and V by 6 bases; bases with no gene match: 6. Germline V gene sequence: CDR1 SQVTM, CDR2 ANQGSEA. The CDR3 contains 13 residues. The CDR3, as DNA: TGCAGCGTCTCCGGGACAGGGATCTACGAGCAGTACTTC. It codes for CSVSGTGIYEQYF.

V is TRBV27 and J is TRBJ1-4, with D unresolved. Germline CDR1 reads MNHEY; CDR2 reads SMNVEV (reference sequence). V was clipped by 5 bases and J by 0 bases, with 7 bases between them. This CDR3 spans 14 amino acids. CDR3 sequence reads: CASSKIPTNEKLFF. The CDR3 nucleotides read TGTGCCAGCAGTAAAATACCAACTAATGAAAAACTGTTTTTT.

This rearrangement joins TRBV29-1 to TRBJ1-1; tentative D call: TRBD1 (5 bases). The CDR3 has 11 residues. The V gene lost 6 bases and the J gene lost 0 bases, with 5 bases spanning the gap. Per the germline V gene, CDR1 is SQVTM and CDR2 is ANQGSEA. Here the CDR3 DNA reads TGCAGCGTCAGGGTGAACACTGAAGCTTTCTTT. Amino acid sequence: CSVRVNTEAFF. Based on the CDR3 plus reference TRBV29-1 and TRBJ1-1, the full variable domain is SAVISQKPSRDICQRGTSLTIQCQVDSQVTMMFWYRQQPGQSLTLIATANQGSEATYESGFVIDKFPISRPNLTFSTLTVSNMSPEDSSIYLCSVRVNTEAFFGQGTRLTVV.

J is TRBJ2-7 and V is TRBV30; D is unclear. V lost 3 bases and J lost 4, with 7 bases in between. The CDR3 runs to 11 residues. CDR1 and CDR2 from the germline V gene are GTSNPN and SVGIG (reference sequence). The CDR3 nucleotides are TGTGCCTGGAGGAATCTTTACGAGCAGTACTTC. Translated, it gives CAWRNLYEQYF.

This clone was seen only once. V gene TRBV11-2 combines with J gene TRBJ1-1, with 11 bases that match TRBD1. Looked up from germline, CDR1 is SGHAT and CDR2 is FQNNGV. There are 13 residues in the CDR3. V lost 5 bases, J lost 8 bases, and 4 bases stayed unmatched. The CDR3 protein is CASSLGTGGEAFF. CDR3 in DNA: TGTGCCAGCAGCCTGGGGACAGGGGGGGAAGCTTTCTTT.

The chain is built from TRBV28 and TRBJ1-2; D is uncertain. Germline V gene data show CDR1 as MDHEN and CDR2 as SYDVKM. The V end was cut by 0 bases, the J end by 5 bases, with 10 bases between. This CDR3 has 14 amino acids. DNA of the CDR3: TGTGCCAGCAGTTTATGGGTGGAAAGATATGGCTACACCTTC. As protein: CASSLWVERYGYTF.

A few counts support this clone. The chain has TRBV29-1 and TRBJ1-3; weak D call: TRBD1 (6 bases). Per germline, CDR1 SQVTM and CDR2 ANQGSEA. V was trimmed by 6 bases and J by 6 bases, leaving 18 bases between them. The CDR3 covers 14 residues. This chain's CDR3 is CSVRFRDNTNTIYF. CDR3 nucleotide sequence: TGCAGCGTCCGATTCCGGGACAACACAAACACCATATATTTT.

The table lists this clone with a few counts. The genes are TRBV5-1 and TRBJ1-1; TRBD1 agrees at 8 bases. The CDR3 consists of 18 residues. After removal of 0 bases from V and 0 bases from J, the junction contained 10 bases not matched to a gene. Germline-derived CDR1 and CDR2 are SGHRS and YFSETQ. The CDR3 spells CASSLGFGQGPLNTEAFF. CDR3 bases: TGCGCCAGCAGCTTGGGTTTTGGACAGGGACCCTTGAACACTGAAGCTTTCTTT.

The chain employs TRBV6-1 and TRBJ1-4; D is unclear. Looked up from germline, CDR1 is MNHNS and CDR2 is SASEGT. V lost 6 bases, J lost 0 bases, and 11 bases lay in between. There are 15 residues in the CDR3. CDR3 protein: CASRRKISTNEKLFF. The CDR3 DNA sequence: TGTGCCAGCAGGCGTAAAATTTCAACTAATGAAAAACTGTTTTTT.

This clone was observed a handful of times. This chain links TRBV7-9 with TRBJ2-3; D not certain. Germline CDR1 and CDR2: SEHNR and FQNEAQ (reference sequence). V lost 5 bases and J lost 4, with 13 bases in between. The CDR3 is made up of 14 amino acids. CDR3 bases: TGTGCCAGCAGCCCCCCCGGCGCAGCAGATACGCAGTATTTT. It specifies CASSPPGAADTQYF.

V gene TRBV29-1 combines with J gene TRBJ2-7; D not resolved. Germline CDR1 SQVTM, CDR2 ANQGSEA. The CDR3 runs 12 residues. Trimming stripped 3 bases from V and 0 bases from J, with 6 bases between. The CDR3 region is CSVEFSSYEQYF. CDR3 bases: TGCAGCGTTGAGTTCAGCTCCTACGAGCAGTACTTC.

The chain joins TRBV9 to TRBJ2-7, with no clear D. Germline lookup yields CDR1 SGDLS and CDR2 YYNGEE. This CDR3 comprises 15 residues. The germline V and J ends were trimmed by 2 bases and 0 bases, with 12 bases remaining between them. For the CDR3, the DNA is TGTGCCAGCAGCGTGAGCCATGCAAGCTCCTACGAGCAGTACTTC. Translating it yields CASSVSHASSYEQYF.

This clone was observed a few times. J is TRBJ2-4 and V is TRBV29-1; the match to TRBD2 covers 8 bases. V shed 5 bases and J 1 base; nucleotides not matched to a gene: 7. This CDR3 comprises 15 residues. Germline CDR1 and CDR2: SQVTM and ANQGSEA. This CDR3 reads CSVRSGSEAKNIQYF. For the CDR3, the DNA is TGCAGCGTTAGGAGCGGGAGTGAGGCCAAAAACATTCAGTACTTC.

The chain uses TRBV4-3 and TRBJ2-3; perhaps D is TRBD1 or TRBD2 (5 bases each). Trimming took off 4 bases at V and 6 bases at J, with 23 bases between the two ends. Germline-derived CDR1 and CDR2 are LGHNA and YSLEER. The CDR3 extends over 17 amino acids. Here the CDR3 reads CASSPADRDPPFDTQYF. CDR3 DNA sequence: TGCGCCAGCAGCCCAGCCGATCGGGACCCACCTTTTGATACGCAGTATTTT.

There are a few counts of this clone. The genes are TRBV29-1 and TRBJ2-1; tentatively, D is TRBD2 (6 bases). Trimming stripped 5 bases from V and 9 bases from J, with 11 bases between. The CDR3 sequence is 11 residues long. The V gene's germline CDR1 is SQVTM and CDR2 ANQGSEA. CDR3 residues: CSVPFGGEQFF. CDR3 coding DNA: TGCAGCGTTCCCTTCGGGGGTGAGCAGTTCTTC.

This clone was seen a few times. V and J are TRBV29-1 and TRBJ2-7, with D unclear. The CDR3 totals 12 residues. Germline V gives CDR1 SQVTM, CDR2 ANQGSEA. Between the trimmed V and J ends, which lost 5 bases and 1 base, there was a span of 9 bases. CDR3 DNA: TGCAGCGTTTCCGGTCATTCCTACGAGCAGTACTTC. Residues: CSVSGHSYEQYF.

This clone was seen at least ten times. This chain connects TRBV13 to TRBJ2-2; D unclear. This CDR3 comprises 13 residues. Germline assignment: CDR1 PRHDT and CDR2 FYEKMQ (reference sequence). V was clipped by 8 bases and J by 3 bases, with 10 bases between them. CDR3 residues: CASAPGDTGELFF. As DNA, the CDR3 is TGTGCCAGCGCCCCTGGGGACACCGGGGAGCTGTTTTTT. Based on the CDR3 plus reference TRBV13 and TRBJ2-2, the full variable domain is AAGVIQSPRHLIKEKRETATLKCYPIPRHDTVYWYQQGPGQDPQFLISFYEKMQSDKGSIPDRFSAQQFSDYHSELNMSSLELGDSALYFCASAPGDTGELFFGEGSRLTVL.

V is TRBV30 and J is TRBJ1-2, with TRBD1 matching 8 bases. This CDR3 has 14 residues. Germline CDR1 is GTSNPN and CDR2 is SVGIG (reference sequence). V gave up 2 bases and J gave up 1 base; unmatched junction bases: 3. The chain's CDR3 is CAWSPDRVNYGYTF. The CDR3 DNA follows: TGTGCCTGGAGTCCGGACAGGGTTAACTATGGCTACACCTTC.

This clone was found a few times. The V call is TRBV27, the J call TRBJ2-2; D perhaps matches TRBD1 (5 bases). The CDR3 length is 15 residues. Trimming shortened V by 3 bases and J by 4 bases, and 12 bases separated the two germline ends. Germline values: CDR1 MNHEY, CDR2 SMNVEV (reference sequence). In DNA, the CDR3 is TGTGCCAGCAGTTTTAAGGGGCAGAGCACCGGGGAGCTGTTTTTT. Protein sequence: CASSFKGQSTGELFF.

This chain joins TRBV5-4 and TRBJ2-1; 8 bases are a match to TRBD1. The CDR3 length is 18 residues. With 4 bases clipped from V and 0 bases from J, the junction kept 12 bases outside the gene matches. Looked up from germline, CDR1 is SGHNT and CDR2 is YYREEE (reference sequence). The CDR3 spells CASSELTGTGSSYNEQFF. In DNA, the CDR3 is TGTGCCAGCAGCGAATTAACTGGGACAGGTAGCTCCTACAATGAGCAGTTCTTC. Drawing the rest from reference TRBV5-4 and TRBJ2-1, the complete variable domain is ETGVTQSPTHLIKTRGQQVTLRCSSQSGHNTVSWYQQALGQGPQFIFQYYREEENGRGNFPPRFSGLQFPNYSSELNVNALELDDSALYLCASSELTGTGSSYNEQFFGPGTRLTVL.

V gene TRBV27 combines with J gene TRBJ1-2, with D possibly matching TRBD1 (5 bases). Germline-derived CDR1 and CDR2 are MNHEY and SMNVEV (reference sequence). Trimming cost V 5 bases and J 8 bases, with 9 bases left between them. The CDR3 sequence is 11 residues long. Here the CDR3 DNA reads TGTGCCAGCAGTCAAGGGGTCGGCTACACCTTC. This encodes CASSQGVGYTF.

J is TRBJ1-2 and V is TRBV29-1; TRBD1 matches at 8 bases. Per the germline V gene, CDR1 is SQVTM and CDR2 is ANQGSEA. This CDR3 region has 13 residues. V dropped 5 bases and J dropped 4; count of bases not matched to a gene: 6. The DNA for the CDR3 is TGCAGCGTTCATACAGGGGGAAGCTATGGCTACACCTTC. Encoded protein: CSVHTGGSYGYTF.

V gene TRBV29-1 combines with J gene TRBJ2-2; D remains ambiguous. Trimming pared 4 bases from V and 6 bases from J, leaving 12 bases between. The CDR3 consists of 13 residues. Germline V lookup: CDR1 SQVTM, CDR2 ANQGSEA. The chain's CDR3 is CSVVFPAPGELFF. The CDR3 DNA follows: TGCAGCGTTGTCTTCCCAGCGCCCGGGGAGCTGTTTTTT.

This clone has just a few counts. The J gene is TRBJ2-3, the V gene TRBV29-1; TRBD1 might be the D (6 bases). This CDR3 is built from 13 residues. Trimming cost V 6 bases and J 2 bases, with 12 bases left between them. Germline V gene sequence: CDR1 SQVTM, CDR2 ANQGSEA. The CDR3 DNA sequence: TGCAGCGTGGGGGCGCGGGTCACAGATACGCAGTATTTT. This gives the protein CSVGARVTDTQYF.